These T cell receptor beta chains were read from a single sample in a study of CD8+ T cells in alopecia areata. The table came from immunoSEQ multiplex PCR; TCRdb's copy has only in-frame clones and leaves some out. The data contain some 240,000 clones, more than 45% of them singletons. The sample consisted of CD4+ T cells sorted from blood, taken at week 4, from a patient treated with tofacitinib. These receptors all stem from a human donor with alopecia areata. CDR3s include the opening cysteine and the closing phenylalanine or tryptophan. The D gene is left open where the match is weak. Part of the rows lack a size; the others show once, few, many or a class for expanded clones.

j_call: TRBJ1-6
clone_size: once
v_call: TRBV6-5
d_call: .
cdr3_length: 15
cdr3_aa: CASSYWSGEDSPLHF
cdr3_nt: TGTGCCAGCAGTTACTGGTCAGGGGAAGATTCACCCCTCCACTTT

j_call: TRBJ2-7
clone_size: .
v_call: TRBV30
d_call: TRBD2
cdr3_length: 17
cdr3_aa: CAWSELHLAGSSYEQYF
cdr3_nt: TGTGCCTGGAGTGAATTACATCTAGCGGGGAGCTCCTACGAGCAGTACTTC

j_call: TRBJ1-2
clone_size: .
v_call: TRBV2
d_call: TRBD1
cdr3_length: 14
cdr3_aa: CASSERDSLGGYTF
cdr3_nt: TGTGCCAGCAGTGAACGGGACAGCTTAGGTGGCTACACCTTC

j_call: TRBJ2-5
clone_size: .
v_call: TRBV29-1
d_call: TRBD2
cdr3_length: 14
cdr3_aa: CSAGLAGGQETQYF
cdr3_nt: TGCAGCGCAGGACTAGCGGGGGGTCAAGAGACCCAGTACTTC

j_call: TRBJ2-4
clone_size: few
v_call: TRBV27
d_call: .
cdr3_length: 13
cdr3_aa: CASSLGPVNIQYF
cdr3_nt: TGTGCCAGCAGTTTGGGACCGGTAAACATTCAGTACTTC

j_call: TRBJ1-1
clone_size: .
v_call: TRBV29-1
d_call: TRBD1
cdr3_length: 13
cdr3_aa: CSARTGIGAEAFF
cdr3_nt: TGCAGCGCCCGGACAGGGATTGGTGCTGAAGCTTTCTTT

j_call: TRBJ2-7
clone_size: .
v_call: TRBV5-1
d_call: TRBD2
cdr3_length: 16
cdr3_aa: CASSIQLAGGTYEQYF
cdr3_nt: TGCGCCAGCAGCATACAACTAGCGGGGGGTACCTACGAGCAGTACTTC

j_call: TRBJ1-2
clone_size: few
v_call: TRBV27
d_call: .
cdr3_length: 14
cdr3_aa: CASSDLQNSRGYTF
cdr3_nt: TGTGCCAGCAGTGACCTTCAAAATTCTCGTGGCTACACCTTC

j_call: TRBJ1-6
clone_size: .
v_call: TRBV7-9
d_call: .
cdr3_length: 14
cdr3_aa: CASSLEAYNSPLHF
cdr3_nt: TGTGCCAGCAGCTTAGAAGCTTATAATTCACCCCTCCACTTT

j_call: TRBJ1-2
clone_size: .
v_call: TRBV29-1
d_call: .
cdr3_length: 15
cdr3_aa: CSVVVSASMSYGYTF
cdr3_nt: TGCAGCGTTGTAGTTTCCGCGTCGATGTCCTATGGCTACACCTTC

j_call: TRBJ1-5
clone_size: once
v_call: TRBV29-1
d_call: .
cdr3_length: 13
cdr3_aa: CSASGGIDQPQHF
cdr3_nt: TGCAGCGCGTCCGGGGGCATTGATCAGCCCCAGCATTTT

j_call: TRBJ1-4
clone_size: .
v_call: TRBV15
d_call: TRBD1
cdr3_length: 15
cdr3_aa: CATSRIGTGGEKLFF
cdr3_nt: TGTGCCACCAGCAGAATCGGGACAGGGGGCGAAAAACTGTTTTTT

j_call: TRBJ2-1
clone_size: .
v_call: TRBV11-2
d_call: .
cdr3_length: 15
cdr3_aa: CASSTQAGSYNEQFF
cdr3_nt: TGTGCCAGCAGCACACAGGCGGGGAGTTACAATGAGCAGTTCTTC

j_call: TRBJ1-2
clone_size: .
v_call: TRBV10-3
d_call: TRBD1
cdr3_length: 15
cdr3_aa: CAISEPLTGVYGYTF
cdr3_nt: TGTGCCATCAGTGAACCCCTGACAGGGGTGTATGGCTACACCTTC

j_call: TRBJ2-4
clone_size: .
v_call: TRBV19
d_call: .
cdr3_length: 12
cdr3_aa: CASSWVGGVQYF
cdr3_nt: TGTGCCAGTAGTTGGGTCGGAGGGGTCCAGTACTTC

j_call: TRBJ1-1
clone_size: few
v_call: TRBV18
d_call: .
cdr3_length: 15
cdr3_aa: CASSPGKTENTEAFF
cdr3_nt: TGTGCCAGCTCGCCCGGGAAGACAGAGAACACTGAAGCTTTCTTT

j_call: TRBJ2-3
clone_size: .
v_call: TRBV4-1
d_call: .
cdr3_length: 13
cdr3_aa: CASSPGMTDTQYF
cdr3_nt: TGCGCCAGCAGCCCCGGGATGACAGATACGCAGTATTTT

j_call: TRBJ2-5
clone_size: few
v_call: TRBV29-1
d_call: TRBD1
cdr3_length: 13
cdr3_aa: CSADRGIQETQYF
cdr3_nt: TGCAGCGCGGACAGGGGCATCCAAGAGACCCAGTACTTC

j_call: TRBJ2-5
clone_size: .
v_call: TRBV10-3
d_call: .
cdr3_length: 11
cdr3_aa: CAISEGETQYF
cdr3_nt: TGTGCCATCAGTGAAGGGGAGACCCAGTACTTC

j_call: TRBJ1-2
clone_size: few
v_call: TRBV27
d_call: .
cdr3_length: 15
cdr3_aa: CASRAQGGQNYGYTF
cdr3_nt: TGTGCCAGCAGGGCCCAGGGCGGGCAGAACTATGGCTACACCTTC

j_call: TRBJ2-7
clone_size: few
v_call: TRBV6-1
d_call: .
cdr3_length: 14
cdr3_aa: CASSPDKGNYEQYF
cdr3_nt: TGTGCCAGCAGTCCCGACAAGGGTAACTACGAGCAGTACTTC

j_call: TRBJ2-7
clone_size: once
v_call: TRBV4-1
d_call: .
cdr3_length: 16
cdr3_aa: CASSQDYRAVSYEQYF
cdr3_nt: TGCGCCAGCAGCCAAGATTACAGGGCCGTTTCCTACGAGCAGTACTTC

j_call: TRBJ1-2
clone_size: .
v_call: TRBV4-3
d_call: .
cdr3_length: 14
cdr3_aa: CASSQTDTGKGYTF
cdr3_nt: TGCGCCAGCAGCCAGACGGACACCGGCAAAGGCTACACCTTC

j_call: TRBJ1-2
clone_size: .
v_call: TRBV25-1
d_call: .
cdr3_length: 14
cdr3_aa: CASSESGQSYGYTF
cdr3_nt: TGTGCCAGCAGTGAATCCGGGCAGTCCTATGGCTACACCTTC

j_call: TRBJ1-5
clone_size: .
v_call: TRBV10-1
d_call: .
cdr3_length: 13
cdr3_aa: CASSGQSNQPQHF
cdr3_nt: TGCGCCAGCAGTGGTCAGAGCAATCAGCCCCAGCATTTT

j_call: TRBJ1-2
clone_size: .
v_call: TRBV6-6
d_call: TRBD1
cdr3_length: 14
cdr3_aa: CASRESGQDYGYTF
cdr3_nt: TGTGCCAGCAGGGAATCGGGACAGGACTATGGCTACACCTTC

j_call: TRBJ1-1
clone_size: .
v_call: TRBV7-2
d_call: .
cdr3_length: 17
cdr3_aa: CASSPGGRKAANTEAFF
cdr3_nt: TGTGCCAGCAGCCCTGGGGGTAGAAAGGCAGCGAACACTGAAGCTTTCTTT